The 23 T cell receptor beta chains reported below all come from one sample, sequenced in a study of blood T cell repertoires in COVID-19. The repertoire was sequenced with immunoSEQ multiplex PCR; TCRdb's copy has only in-frame clones and lacks some. The sample holds 310,000 or so clones, more than 85% seen once. Material for sequencing was peripheral blood. All receptors come from a woman aged 25 to 45 with COVID-19, enrolled during active disease.

The chain recombines TRBV7-2 with TRBJ2-1; a weak D match, TRBD2 (6 bases). The CDR3 totals 13 residues. CDR1 is SGHTA, CDR2 FQGNSA, per germline. Trimming removed 3 bases at V and 12 bases at J, with 15 bases between. CDR3 coding DNA: TGTGCCAGCAGCTTTCCGGGACTGCAGGGGCAGTTCTTC. Translation: CASSFPGLQGQFF. Combining the CDR3 with reference TRBV7-2 and TRBJ2-1 gives the whole variable domain GAGVSQSPSNKVTEKGKDVELRCDPISGHTALYWYRQSLGQGLEFLIYFQGNSAPDKSGLPSDRFSAERTGGSVSTLTIQRTQQEDSAVYLCASSFPGLQGQFFGPGTRLTVL.

The V call is TRBV28, the J call TRBJ1-5; 7 bases are a match to TRBD1. Germline V gives CDR1 MDHEN, CDR2 SYDVKM. The CDR3 contains 12 residues. V was clipped by 10 bases and J by 6 bases; unmatched bases: 6. The CDR3 here is CATGQARQPQHF. The CDR3 DNA reads as TGTGCCACCGGACAGGCCCGTCAGCCCCAGCATTTT.

This chain links TRBV9 with TRBJ2-1; perhaps TRBD2 as D (6 bases). The CDR3 covers 15 residues. With 3 bases removed from V and 0 bases from J, the gap between germline ends came to 10 bases. Germline CDR1 is SGDLS and CDR2 is YYNGEE. The CDR3 sequence: CASSASGGSYNEQFF. Here the CDR3 DNA reads TGTGCCAGCAGCGCCTCCGGGGGCTCCTACAATGAGCAGTTCTTC.

The chain carries TRBV27 and TRBJ1-2; 11 nucleotides line up with TRBD1. This CDR3 region has 14 residues. Germline CDR1 is MNHEY and CDR2 is SMNVEV (reference sequence). Trimming took 6 bases from V and 8 from J; bases not matched to a gene: 8. The CDR3, as DNA: TGTGCCAGCAGGCGGACAGGGGGCGCGGGGGGCTACACCTTC. As protein: CASRRTGGAGGYTF.

The CDR3: CASSLWGGGEKLFF. The CDR3 DNA sequence: TGTGCCAGCAGTTTATGGGGGGGCGGTGAAAAACTGTTTTTT. This chain connects TRBV27 to TRBJ1-4, with D possibly being TRBD1 (6 bases). Trimming removed 1 base at V and 7 bases at J, with 10 bases between. Germline loops: CDR1 MNHEY, CDR2 SMNVEV (reference sequence). This CDR3 comprises 14 residues.

This chain uses TRBV24-1 with TRBJ2-7, with D maybe TRBD1 (6 bases). Germline-derived CDR1 and CDR2 are KGHDR and SFDVKD. CDR3 length: 16 residues. Trimming took 8 bases from V and 0 from J, leaving 19 bases between them. CDR3 amino acids: CATTKPGELSSYEQYF. The DNA of the CDR3 is TGTGCCACCACTAAACCAGGGGAGCTCAGCTCCTACGAGCAGTACTTC.

V gene TRBV6-6 combines with J gene TRBJ1-6; D is perhaps TRBD1 (6 bases). Per the germline V gene, CDR1 is MNHNY and CDR2 is SVGAGI (reference sequence). The V end lost 6 bases, the J end lost 5 bases, and 14 bases lay between the germline ends. This CDR3 is built from 15 residues. The CDR3 region is CASRGMSGDNSPLHF. In nucleotides, the CDR3 is TGTGCCAGCAGGGGAATGTCAGGGGATAATTCACCCCTCCACTTT.

This rearrangement joins TRBV4-1 to TRBJ2-3; TRBD2 agrees at 10 bases. The CDR3 totals 17 residues. Trimming at V came to 0 bases and at J to 5 bases, leaving 8 bases not matched to a gene. Per germline, CDR1 MGHRA and CDR2 YSYEKL. As DNA, the CDR3 is TGCGCCAGCAGCCAAGAATACGCTAGCGGGAGCCAAGATACGCAGTATTTT. As protein: CASSQEYASGSQDTQYF.

V usage is TRBV10-1 and J usage is TRBJ1-5, with 10 bases lining up with TRBD1. In germline, CDR1 is WNHNN, CDR2 SYGVQD (reference sequence). J was trimmed by 7 bases and V by 4 bases; bases with no gene match: 13. The CDR3 has 17 amino acids. CDR3 nucleotides: TGCGCCAGCAGTGTATACAGAGGGACAGGGGTGGACCAGCCCCAGCATTTT. This gives the protein CASSVYRGTGVDQPQHF.

The chain combines TRBV19 with TRBJ1-1; D perhaps matches TRBD1 (5 bases). The CDR3 length is 15 residues. Germline V lookup: CDR1 LNHDA, CDR2 SQIVND (reference sequence). The V end lost 8 bases, the J end lost 0 bases, and 16 bases lay between the germline ends. In DNA form, the CDR3 reads TGTGCCAGTTCCGAAATGGGGCGGCTGAACACTGAAGCTTTCTTT. This codes for CASSEMGRLNTEAFF.

This clone was seen once. The chain recombines TRBV30 with TRBJ2-7; D uncertain. Trimming took 2 bases from V and 4 from J, leaving 12 bases between them. Per germline, CDR1 GTSNPN and CDR2 SVGIG (reference sequence). The CDR3 is made up of 13 amino acids. The CDR3 loop is CAWSLTVGYEQYF. The CDR3 DNA sequence: TGTGCCTGGAGTTTAACAGTTGGATACGAGCAGTACTTC.

The chain couples TRBV9 to TRBJ1-2, with 11 positions matching TRBD1. The CDR3 length is 14 residues. V trimming: 3 bases; J trimming: 4 bases; junction bases outside the gene matches: 2. Germline V gene lookup returns CDR1 SGDLS and CDR2 YYNGEE. CDR3 region: CASSEGQGAYGYTF. The CDR3 coding sequence is TGTGCCAGCAGCGAAGGACAGGGGGCCTATGGCTACACCTTC.

V gene TRBV5-4 combines with J gene TRBJ1-2; D not resolved. Germline-derived CDR1 and CDR2 are SGHNT and YYREEE (reference sequence). The CDR3 length is 15 residues. The V and J ends lost 1 base and 0 bases respectively, with 10 bases between them. CDR3 nucleotides: TGTGCCAGCAGCTTGCCCGACACAACTAACTATGGCTACACCTTC. It codes for CASSLPDTTNYGYTF.

The genes are TRBV15 and TRBJ2-1; 9 nucleotides line up with TRBD1. The CDR3 loop spans 14 amino acids. Trimming removed 2 bases from V and 10 bases from J; junction bases left unmatched: 6. Germline CDR1 is LNHNV and CDR2 is YYDKDF (reference sequence). Written as DNA, the CDR3 is TGTGCCACCAGCAGAAACCGGGACAGGGACGAGCAGTTCTTC. Its translation is CATSRNRDRDEQFF.

The DNA of the CDR3 is TGTGCCAGCAGCCAAGTCGGGACAGGGGTTCAAGAGACCCAGTACTTC. This encodes CASSQVGTGVQETQYF. The J gene is TRBJ2-5, the V gene TRBV14; 10 bases line up with TRBD1. Trimming at V came to 1 base and at J to 2 bases, leaving 4 bases not matched to a gene. The germline CDR1 and CDR2 sequences are SGHDN and FVKESK. The CDR3 runs to 16 residues.

V gene TRBV4-1 combines with J gene TRBJ2-7; possibly TRBD1 for D (5 bases). V was cut by 2 bases and J by 0 bases, with 11 bases left in between. CDR3 length: 15 amino acids. Germline loops: CDR1 MGHRA, CDR2 YSYEKL. CDR3 sequence (DNA): TGCGCCAGCAGCCAAATCTGGGGCACCTCCTACGAGCAGTACTTC. Translating gives CASSQIWGTSYEQYF.

The chain employs TRBV2 and TRBJ2-5; D may be TRBD1 (5 bases). The germline V and J ends were trimmed by 4 bases and 2 bases, with 11 bases remaining between them. The CDR3 extends over 14 amino acids. Germline V gene lookup returns CDR1 SNHLY and CDR2 FYNNEI. The CDR3 bases are TGTGCCAGCAGTGCGATGACAGTACAAGAGACCCAGTACTTC. Translated, it gives CASSAMTVQETQYF.

This clone was counted once. The rearrangement links TRBV5-4 to TRBJ2-7, with a tentative D call TRBD1 (5 bases). In germline, CDR1 is SGHNT, CDR2 YYREEE (reference sequence). V lost 1 base and J lost 5, with 19 bases in between. The CDR3 loop spans 16 amino acids. The CDR3 nucleotides read TGTGCCAGCAGCTTGAGGGGTAGGGGCGCAGGTAACGAGCAGTACTTC. Its translation is CASSLRGRGAGNEQYF.

The gene calls are TRBV10-3 and TRBJ2-2; 8 bases map to TRBD1. With 2 bases clipped from V and 3 bases from J, the junction kept 2 bases outside the gene matches. Per the germline V gene, CDR1 is ENHRY and CDR2 is SYGVKD. This CDR3 comprises 15 residues. CDR3 in DNA: TGTGCCATCAGTGAGGACAGGGGTCACACCGGGGAGCTGTTTTTT. Its translation is CAISEDRGHTGELFF.

This clone has just one count. V and J are TRBV7-3 and TRBJ2-7; 7 nucleotides match TRBD1. V lost 1 base and J lost 3; bases outside the gene matches: 9. Looked up from germline, CDR1 is SGHTA and CDR2 is FQGTGA. The CDR3 contains 16 residues. CDR3 region: CASSLNRVTGYYEQYF. The CDR3 coding sequence is TGTGCCAGCAGCTTAAATCGGGTGACAGGGTACTACGAGCAGTACTTC.

The V gene is TRBV19, the J gene TRBJ2-3, with 10 bases identical to TRBD2. V shed 3 bases, J shed 3 bases, and the junction held 6 bases outside the gene matches. The CDR3 runs to 16 residues. The germline V gene has CDR1 LNHDA and CDR2 SQIVND (reference sequence). The chain's CDR3 is CASSIPSSGSTDTQYF. CDR3 DNA: TGTGCCAGTAGTATCCCGTCTAGCGGGAGTACAGATACGCAGTATTTT.

The gene calls are TRBV5-1 and TRBJ2-3; possible D gene TRBD2, 6 bases. Trimming removed 3 bases from V and 3 bases from J, with 8 bases in between. Germline V gives CDR1 SGHRS, CDR2 YFSETQ. The CDR3 is 13 residues long. The CDR3 sequence: CASSWTMTDTQYF. CDR3 bases: TGCGCCAGCAGCTGGACTATGACAGATACGCAGTATTTT.

This chain links TRBV11-2 with TRBJ1-1; 9 bases are a match to TRBD1. V lost 5 bases and J lost 6; bases outside the gene matches: 7. This CDR3 contains 14 residues. Germline V lookup: CDR1 SGHAT, CDR2 FQNNGV. CDR3 sequence reads: CASSPGQGQAEAFF. The DNA for the CDR3 is TGTGCCAGCAGCCCAGGACAGGGGCAGGCTGAAGCTTTCTTT. Full variable domain (rest looked up from reference TRBV11-2 and TRBJ1-1): EAGVAQSPRYKIIEKRQSVAFWCNPISGHATLYWYQQILGQGPKLLIQFQNNGVVDDSQLPKDRFSAERLKGVDSTLKIQPAKLEDSAVYLCASSPGQGQAEAFFGQGTRLTVV.